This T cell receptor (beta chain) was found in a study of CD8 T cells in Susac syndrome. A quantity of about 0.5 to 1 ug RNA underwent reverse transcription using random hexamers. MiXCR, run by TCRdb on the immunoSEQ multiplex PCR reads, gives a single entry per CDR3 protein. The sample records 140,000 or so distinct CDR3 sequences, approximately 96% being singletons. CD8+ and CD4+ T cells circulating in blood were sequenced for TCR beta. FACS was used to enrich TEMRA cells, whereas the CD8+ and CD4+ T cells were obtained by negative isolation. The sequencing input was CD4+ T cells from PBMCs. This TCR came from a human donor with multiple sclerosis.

The CDR3 sequence is CASSYAGQEPYEQYF. The CDR3 DNA reads as TGTGCCAGCAGTTACGCCGGACAGGAGCCCTACGAGCAGTACTTC. The chain recombines TRBV6-5 with TRBJ2-7; 7 positions agree with TRBD1. Looked up from germline, CDR1 is MNHEY and CDR2 is SVGAGI. The CDR3 consists of 15 residues. J lost 2 bases, V lost 2 bases, and 6 bases had no gene match.